This section outlines one TCR beta chain sequence together with its context. The antigen is unknown. These data are taken from a study of vaccination and CD4 T cells after COVID-19. Study-wide background: Recovered patients in the cohort numbered six men and four women, two of them Hispanic.

Treatment reported: roughly nine-day PBMC culture with coronavirus spike peptide pools or control peptides (ViraFEST assay). Samples of CD4+ T cells were obtained from the unexposed donor before the COVID-19 pandemic (2011-2018). Negative selection recovered the CD4+ T cells once they had spent approximately eleven days in culture. Probing of unexposed-donor CD4+ T cells with SARS-CoV-2 S/N and four cold-coronavirus spikes was done, cells permitting. V was clipped by 1 base and J by 3 bases, with 4 bases between them. Germline-derived CDR1 and CDR2 are SGHTA and FQGNSA. The CDR3 sequence is 13 residues long. Cultured CD4+ T cell DNA was sequenced using the Oncomine TCR Beta short-read assay. MiXCR, applied by TCRdb to the PCR reads, yields one record per CDR3 protein. The sample includes roughly 7,400 distinct CDR3 sequences, about half of them seen just once.

The gene calls are TRBV7-2 and TRBJ1-3, with D uncertain. The source of this sequence is a human donor in good health. The source material was CD4+ T cells from blood, cultured in vitro. The CDR3 sequence is CASSLGIGNTIYF. In DNA, the CDR3 is TGTGCCAGCAGCTTAGGCATTGGAAACACCATATATTTT. The full variable domain, completed using reference TRBV7-2 and TRBJ1-3, is GAGVSQSPSNKVTEKGKDVELRCDPISGHTALYWYRQSLGQGLEFLIYFQGNSAPDKSGLPSDRFSAERTGGSVSTLTIQRTQQEDSAVYLCASSLGIGNTIYFGEGSWLTVV.